This TCR beta chain was captured by sequencing in a study of CD8 T cells in ankylosing spondylitis (dated by TCRdb to the late 2010s). Context from the whole study: The study set out to find disease-linked TCR variants by profiling T cell receptor beta repertoires in ankylosing spondylitis patients and healthy donors. Peripheral blood samples were taken, and synovial fluid was additionally collected from ankylosing spondylitis patients. In total, the full study cohort was made up of roughly 110 healthy donors and 25 ankylosing spondylitis patients.

In its sample, this clonotype was seen a few times. Its antigen is currently not known. Per-base quality was not reported, and no clone a single base away is much larger than it. The germline V gene gives CDR1 as SGHRS and CDR2 as YFSETQ. The CDR3 holds 14 amino acids from the cysteine to the phenylalanine. The kept DNA is CDR3 alone, 42 bases in frame from the first base. V is clipped by 0 bases and J by 1 base, and the sequence between their germline boundaries is 7 bases long. General conclusions and limits of the study: Blood from ankylosing spondylitis patients appeared to be characterized by a TCR beta motif made up of under ten highly homologous amino acid variants. A CD8+ phenotype was shown by the disease-linked clones, which were found at relatively low frequencies in peripheral blood. Some motif variants were previously reported in synovial fluid and blood of reactive arthritis patients, suggesting common disease-initiation mechanisms. According to the report, matched synovial fluid samples from ankylosing spondylitis patients were significantly enriched for the disease-linked clones.

The data were produced on an Illumina HiSeq 2500. Quantitative 5'-RACE with molecular barcodes was used to prepare TCR beta libraries. The study's processing was this. To identify disease-linked TCR variants, a new computational method was used, one built on a probabilistic model of VDJ rearrangement. TCRdb reworked the public reads: Q25 trimming with fastp, MiXCR clone assembly, productive beta chains retained. One record per CDR3 amino acid sequence lists the most common genes and DNA. Clone size and V and J calls follow TCRdb, not the original study. Here the sample has around 890,000 distinct CDR3 sequences; roughly 12% occur a single time. Clones ranked in the top ten supply 0.51% of the sample.

This sequence originates from a male donor with ankylosing spondylitis. Source material: blood, either unsorted or a sorted T cell fraction (not recorded which). The V gene is TRBV5-1 and the J gene is TRBJ1-1; a confident D gene designation cannot be given. This receptor carries the CDR3 CASSLGPQNTEAFF. The nucleotide sequence reads TGCGCCAGCAGCTTGGGACCGCAGAACACTGAAGCTTTCTTT.